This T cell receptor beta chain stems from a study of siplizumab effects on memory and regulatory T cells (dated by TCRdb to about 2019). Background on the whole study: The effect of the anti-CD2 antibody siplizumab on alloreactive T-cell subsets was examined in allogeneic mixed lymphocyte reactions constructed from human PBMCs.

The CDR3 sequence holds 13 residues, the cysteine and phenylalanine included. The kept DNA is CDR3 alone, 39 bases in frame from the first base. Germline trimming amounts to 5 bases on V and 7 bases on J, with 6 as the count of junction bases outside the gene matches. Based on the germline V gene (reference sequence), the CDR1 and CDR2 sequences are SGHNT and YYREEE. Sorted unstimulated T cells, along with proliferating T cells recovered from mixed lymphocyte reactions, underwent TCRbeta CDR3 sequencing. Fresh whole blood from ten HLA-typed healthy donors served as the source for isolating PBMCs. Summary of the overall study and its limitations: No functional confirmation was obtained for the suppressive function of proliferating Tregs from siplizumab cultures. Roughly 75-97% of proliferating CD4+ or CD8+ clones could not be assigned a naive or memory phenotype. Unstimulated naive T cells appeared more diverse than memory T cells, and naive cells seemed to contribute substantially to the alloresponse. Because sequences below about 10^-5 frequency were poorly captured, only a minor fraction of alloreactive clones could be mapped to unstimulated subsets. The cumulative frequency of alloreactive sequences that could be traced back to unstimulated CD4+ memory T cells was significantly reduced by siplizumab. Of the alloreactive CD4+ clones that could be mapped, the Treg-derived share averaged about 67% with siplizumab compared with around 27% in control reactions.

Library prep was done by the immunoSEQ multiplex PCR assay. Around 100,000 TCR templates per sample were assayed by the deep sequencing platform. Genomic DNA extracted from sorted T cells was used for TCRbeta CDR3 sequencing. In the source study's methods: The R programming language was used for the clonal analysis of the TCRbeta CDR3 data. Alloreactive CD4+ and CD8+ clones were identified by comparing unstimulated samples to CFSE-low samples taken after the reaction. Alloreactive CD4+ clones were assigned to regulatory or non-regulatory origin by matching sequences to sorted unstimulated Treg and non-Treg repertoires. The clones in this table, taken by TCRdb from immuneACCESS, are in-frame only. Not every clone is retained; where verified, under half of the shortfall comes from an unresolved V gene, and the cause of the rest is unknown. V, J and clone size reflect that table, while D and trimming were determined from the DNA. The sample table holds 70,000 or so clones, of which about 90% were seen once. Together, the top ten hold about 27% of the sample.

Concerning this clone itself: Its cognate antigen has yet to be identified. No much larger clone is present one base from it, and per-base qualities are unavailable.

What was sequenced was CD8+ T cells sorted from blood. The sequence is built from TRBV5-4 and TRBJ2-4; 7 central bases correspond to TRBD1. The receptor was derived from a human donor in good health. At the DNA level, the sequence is TGTGCCAGCAGGTTAGGGGGCAGTAACATTCAGTACTTC. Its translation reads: CASRLGGSNIQYF.